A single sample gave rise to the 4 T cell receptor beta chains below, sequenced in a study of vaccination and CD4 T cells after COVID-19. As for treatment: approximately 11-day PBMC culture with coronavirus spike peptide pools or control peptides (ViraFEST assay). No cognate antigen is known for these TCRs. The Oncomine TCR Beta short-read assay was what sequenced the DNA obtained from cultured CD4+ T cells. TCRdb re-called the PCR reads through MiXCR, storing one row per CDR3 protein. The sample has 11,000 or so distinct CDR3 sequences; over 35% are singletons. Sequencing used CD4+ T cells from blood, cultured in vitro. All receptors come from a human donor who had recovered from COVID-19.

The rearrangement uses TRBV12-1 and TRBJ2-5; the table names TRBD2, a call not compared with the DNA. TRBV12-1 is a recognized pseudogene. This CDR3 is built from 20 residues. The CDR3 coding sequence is TGTGCCAGCAGCACCGGCCGGGGTAGGCTAGCGGGGGCCGTGCTGGAGACCCAGTACTTC. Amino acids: CASSTGRGRLAGAVLETQYF.

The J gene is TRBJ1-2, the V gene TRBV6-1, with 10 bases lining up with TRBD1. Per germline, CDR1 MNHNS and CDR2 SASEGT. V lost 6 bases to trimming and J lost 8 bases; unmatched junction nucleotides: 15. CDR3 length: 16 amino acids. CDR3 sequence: CASRPRDRGVSGGYTF. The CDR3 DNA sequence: TGTGCCAGCAGGCCCCGGGACAGGGGAGTTTCGGGAGGCTACACCTTC.

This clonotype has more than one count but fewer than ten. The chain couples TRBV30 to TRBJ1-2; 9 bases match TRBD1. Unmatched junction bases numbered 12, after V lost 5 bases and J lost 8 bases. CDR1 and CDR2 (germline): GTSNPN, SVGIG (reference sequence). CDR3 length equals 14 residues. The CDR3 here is CAWFRTGEAGGYTF. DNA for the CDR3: TGTGCCTGGTTCCGGACAGGGGAGGCGGGCGGCTACACCTTC.

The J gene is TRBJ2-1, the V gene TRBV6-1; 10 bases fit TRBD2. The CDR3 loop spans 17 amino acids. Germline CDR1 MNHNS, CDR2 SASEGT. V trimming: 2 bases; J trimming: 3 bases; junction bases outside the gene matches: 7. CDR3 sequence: CASSERASGGLYNEQFF. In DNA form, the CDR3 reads TGTGCCAGCAGTGAAAGGGCTAGCGGGGGTCTCTACAATGAGCAGTTCTTC.